The 3 T cell receptor beta chains given below trace back to one sample, sequenced in a study of blood T cell repertoires in COVID-19. The method was immunoSEQ multiplex PCR; TCRdb's version includes in-frame clones alone and lacks a portion of them. The repertoire consists of approximately 210,000 clones, with just under 85% occurring once and the leading ten covering approximately 5.1%. The sample taken for sequencing was peripheral blood. All receptors come from a woman in her 70s with active or convalescent COVID-19.

The chain uses TRBV9 and TRBJ2-7, with 8 bases that match TRBD1. The V and J ends lost 3 bases and 4 bases, in that order; junction bases with no gene match: 6. The CDR3 totals 14 residues. The germline V gene encodes CDR1 SGDLS and CDR2 YYNGEE. CDR3 DNA sequence: TGTGCCAGCAGCGCGACAGGGGCCTCATACGAGCAGTACTTC. As protein: CASSATGASYEQYF.

The CDR3 nucleotides read TGTGCCAGCAGGGCCCAGGGGCTGAAGAGGGATACGCAGTATTTT. It yields the protein CASRAQGLKRDTQYF. This chain uses TRBV2 with TRBJ2-3, with a possible D match to TRBD1 (6 bases). The CDR3 has 15 residues. V lost 6 bases to trimming and J lost 6 bases, with 19 bases between them. The germline CDR1 and CDR2 sequences are SNHLY and FYNNEI.

The rearrangement links TRBV19 to TRBJ2-5, with D possibly matching TRBD1 (7 bases). Per the germline V gene, CDR1 is LNHDA and CDR2 is SQIVND (reference sequence). The CDR3 has 14 amino acids. Trimming took off 4 bases at V and 9 bases at J, with 18 bases between the two ends. Here the CDR3 reads CASSKGLLTGAQYF. In DNA, the CDR3 is TGTGCCAGTAGTAAGGGACTTCTTACAGGGGCCCAGTACTTC.